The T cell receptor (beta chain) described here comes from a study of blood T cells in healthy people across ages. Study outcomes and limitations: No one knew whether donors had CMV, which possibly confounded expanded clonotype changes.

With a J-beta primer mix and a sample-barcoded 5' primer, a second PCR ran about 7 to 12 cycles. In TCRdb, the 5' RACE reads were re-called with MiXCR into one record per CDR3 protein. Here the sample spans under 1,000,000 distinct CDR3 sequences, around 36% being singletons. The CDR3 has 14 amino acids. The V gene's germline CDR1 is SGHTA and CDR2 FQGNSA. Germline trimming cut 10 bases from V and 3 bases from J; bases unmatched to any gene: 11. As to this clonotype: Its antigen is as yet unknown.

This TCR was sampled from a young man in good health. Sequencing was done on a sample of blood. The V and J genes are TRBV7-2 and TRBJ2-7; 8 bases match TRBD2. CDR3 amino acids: CANTGGTSGYEQYF. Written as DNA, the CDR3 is TGTGCCAACACAGGTGGGACTAGTGGCTACGAGCAGTACTTC.